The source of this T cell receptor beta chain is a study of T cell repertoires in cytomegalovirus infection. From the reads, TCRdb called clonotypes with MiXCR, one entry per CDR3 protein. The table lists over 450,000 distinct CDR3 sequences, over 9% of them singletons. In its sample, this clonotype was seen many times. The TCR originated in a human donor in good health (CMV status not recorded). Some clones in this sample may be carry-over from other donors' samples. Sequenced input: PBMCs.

The CDR3 here is CASSPSYYGYTF. CDR3 nucleotide sequence: TGTGCCAGCAGTCCCTCATACTATGGCTACACCTTC. The chain is built from TRBV12-3 or TRBV12-4 and TRBJ1-2, with D uncertain. The CDR3 has 12 amino acids. Trimming removed 5 bases at V and 3 bases at J, with 7 bases between.